The rows below give T cell receptor beta chains drawn from one sample of a study of beta chain features in type 1 diabetes. Repertoires were generated with immunoSEQ multiplex PCR, while TCRdb's copy carries only in-frame clones and drops some. The sample has almost 350,000 clones; roughly 9% are singletons. Sequenced input: central memory CD4+ T cells from blood. The source is a man aged 30-40 years with type 1 diabetes. Each CDR3 is given with its conserved first and last residue. Fields, in order: V gene, J gene, D gene, clone size, CDR3 protein, CDR3 DNA. The D gene is left open where the match is weak. Clone sizes are given selectively: once, few, many, or a class where the clone is expanded.

V: TRBV7-2
J: TRBJ2-6
D: -
size: -
CDR3: CASSSQMSGANVLTF
DNA: TGTGCCAGCAGCTCCCAGATGTCTGGAGCCAACGTCCTGACTTTC

V: TRBV7-2
J: TRBJ1-2
D: TRBD1
size: -
CDR3: CASSLGQGHGYTF
DNA: TGTGCCAGCAGCTTGGGACAGGGACATGGCTACACCTTC

V: TRBV5-1
J: TRBJ1-5
D: TRBD1
size: few
CDR3: CASSETGTGGVGNQPQHF
DNA: TGCGCCAGCAGCGAAACCGGGACAGGGGGCGTTGGAAATCAGCCCCAGCATTTT

V: TRBV5-6
J: TRBJ1-2
D: -
size: few
CDR3: CASSLKGHRENGYTF
DNA: TGTGCCAGCAGCTTGAAAGGACACAGGGAAAATGGCTACACCTTC

V: TRBV7-2
J: TRBJ2-3
D: -
size: -
CDR3: CASSLEGWGTQYF
DNA: TGTGCCAGCAGCTTAGAGGGCTGGGGTACGCAGTATTTT

V: TRBV14
J: TRBJ2-7
D: -
size: few
CDR3: CASSQTMAGYEQYF
DNA: TGTGCCAGCAGCCAAACGATGGCGGGTTACGAGCAGTACTTC

V: TRBV5-1
J: TRBJ1-1
D: -
size: few
CDR3: CASSFVGESTEAFF
DNA: TGCGCCAGCAGCTTCGTGGGGGAGAGCACTGAAGCTTTCTTT

V: TRBV9
J: TRBJ2-7
D: TRBD2
size: few
CDR3: CASSATGTTYEQYF
DNA: TGTGCCAGCAGCGCGACCGGGACTACCTACGAGCAGTACTTC

V: TRBV28
J: TRBJ2-7
D: -
size: -
CDR3: CASSLGTTYEQYF
DNA: TGTGCCAGCAGTTTGGGCACCACCTACGAGCAGTACTTC

V: TRBV7-2
J: TRBJ2-3
D: TRBD2
size: -
CDR3: CASGRTSGGPDTQYF
DNA: TGTGCCAGCGGCCGGACTAGCGGGGGGCCAGATACGCAGTATTTT

V: TRBV7-8
J: TRBJ2-2
D: TRBD2
size: -
CDR3: CASSLLAGVNTGELFF
DNA: TGTGCCAGCAGCCTACTAGCGGGGGTGAACACCGGGGAGCTGTTTTTT

V: TRBV5-1
J: TRBJ2-7
D: -
size: many
CDR3: CASSLSSYEQYF
DNA: TGCGCCAGCAGCCTCAGCTCCTACGAGCAGTACTTC

V: TRBV20-1
J: TRBJ1-1
D: -
size: -
CDR3: CSAGPVAEAFF
DNA: TGCAGTGCTGGTCCGGTAGCTGAAGCTTTCTTT

V: TRBV4-3
J: TRBJ1-1
D: -
size: few
CDR3: CASSQEVRGAGDAEAFF
DNA: TGCGCCAGCAGCCAAGAAGTAAGGGGCGCAGGGGACGCTGAAGCTTTCTTT

V: TRBV4-3
J: TRBJ2-3
D: TRBD2
size: few
CDR3: CASSQESSGGAFDTQYF
DNA: TGCGCCAGCAGCCAAGAGTCAAGCGGGGGGGCCTTCGATACGCAGTATTTT

V: TRBV18
J: TRBJ1-1
D: TRBD1
size: -
CDR3: CASSPGTGGFTEAFF
DNA: TGTGCCAGCTCACCCGGGACAGGGGGCTTCACTGAAGCTTTCTTT

V: TRBV11-2
J: TRBJ2-5
D: TRBD2
size: few
CDR3: CASRGGTLMTQYF
DNA: TGTGCCAGCAGGGGGGGGACCCTAATGACCCAGTACTTC

V: TRBV28
J: TRBJ2-5
D: -
size: -
CDR3: CASTSNGETQYF
DNA: TGTGCCAGCACCTCAAATGGCGAGACCCAGTACTTC

V: TRBV29-1
J: TRBJ1-2
D: -
size: few
CDR3: CSDLGAGLGYTF
DNA: TGCAGCGATCTCGGGGCCGGTCTTGGCTACACCTTC

V: TRBV2
J: TRBJ1-2
D: -
size: many
CDR3: CASSRRPGNYGYTF
DNA: TGTGCCAGCTCCCGCCGGCCGGGGAACTATGGCTACACCTTC

V: TRBV4-3
J: TRBJ2-1
D: TRBD1
size: many
CDR3: CASSQAPQGQGAYNEQFF
DNA: TGCGCCAGCAGCCAAGCCCCCCAGGGACAGGGGGCGTACAATGAGCAGTTCTTC

V: TRBV6-1
J: TRBJ2-3
D: -
size: few
CDR3: CATEPRDTQYF
DNA: TGTGCCACCGAACCTCGAGATACGCAGTATTTT

V: TRBV27
J: TRBJ1-2
D: TRBD1
size: -
CDR3: CASSLPTGANYGYTF
DNA: TGTGCCAGCAGTTTACCGACAGGGGCTAACTATGGCTACACCTTC

V: TRBV28
J: TRBJ2-5
D: -
size: -
CDR3: CASSFHGNQETQYF
DNA: TGTGCCAGCAGTTTTCATGGAAACCAAGAGACCCAGTACTTC

V: TRBV6-5
J: TRBJ1-3
D: -
size: -
CDR3: CASSYSLNSGNTIYF
DNA: TGTGCCAGCAGTTACTCTCTGAACTCTGGAAACACCATATATTTT

V: TRBV19
J: TRBJ2-7
D: TRBD1
size: -
CDR3: CASTTGQGVMYF
DNA: TGTGCCAGTACCACAGGACAGGGGGTGATGTACTTC

V: TRBV4-3
J: TRBJ2-1
D: -
size: many
CDR3: CASSQEITGTQQFF
DNA: TGCGCCAGCAGCCAAGAAATCACAGGGACACAGCAGTTCTTC

V: TRBV19
J: TRBJ2-2
D: -
size: many
CDR3: CASSGTIYTGELFF
DNA: TGTGCCAGTAGTGGGACGATTTACACCGGGGAGCTGTTTTTT

V: TRBV6-6
J: TRBJ2-1
D: -
size: few
CDR3: CASQNYNEQFF
DNA: TGTGCCAGTCAAAATTACAATGAGCAGTTCTTC

V: TRBV7-9
J: TRBJ1-2
D: -
size: -
CDR3: CASSLAMGGYTF
DNA: TGTGCCAGCAGCTTAGCGATGGGGGGCTACACCTTC

V: TRBV7-2
J: TRBJ2-5
D: -
size: -
CDR3: CASSLLTQETQYF
DNA: TGTGCCAGCAGCTTATTGACACAAGAGACCCAGTACTTC

V: TRBV29-1
J: TRBJ2-1
D: -
size: many
CDR3: CSVEGGRNEQFF
DNA: TGCAGCGTTGAGGGGGGAAGGAATGAGCAGTTCTTC

V: TRBV11-3
J: TRBJ2-4
D: -
size: -
CDR3: CASNPGQAKNIQYF
DNA: TGTGCCAGCAACCCGGGACAAGCCAAAAACATTCAGTACTTC